The sample holds a few counts of the clone carrying this TCR beta chain. These data belong to a study of T cells in Graves' hyperthyroidism and ophthalmopathy. The source material, RNA transcripts, was used to amplify TCR beta CDR3 regions. First-round RT-PCR with HTBI primers amplified the TCR CDR3 region. TCRdb re-analysed the multiplex PCR reads in MiXCR, keeping a single row per CDR3 protein. The repertoire has about 640,000 distinct CDR3 sequences, around 20% of them found once; the top ten carry 30% to 40%. CDR3 length equals 15 residues. Germline V CDR1 and CDR2: MNHEY, SMNVEV (reference sequence). Deletions cut 5 bases from V and 3 bases from J, with 17 bases between.

The chain is built from TRBV27 and TRBJ2-7; D remains ambiguous. Input material: blood. This TCR was recovered from a man aged 30-40 years with Graves' ophthalmopathy. The CDR3 here is CASSARTAVGYEQYF. As DNA, the CDR3 is TGTGCCAGCAGTGCCCGGACGGCCGTGGGCTACGAGCAGTACTTC.